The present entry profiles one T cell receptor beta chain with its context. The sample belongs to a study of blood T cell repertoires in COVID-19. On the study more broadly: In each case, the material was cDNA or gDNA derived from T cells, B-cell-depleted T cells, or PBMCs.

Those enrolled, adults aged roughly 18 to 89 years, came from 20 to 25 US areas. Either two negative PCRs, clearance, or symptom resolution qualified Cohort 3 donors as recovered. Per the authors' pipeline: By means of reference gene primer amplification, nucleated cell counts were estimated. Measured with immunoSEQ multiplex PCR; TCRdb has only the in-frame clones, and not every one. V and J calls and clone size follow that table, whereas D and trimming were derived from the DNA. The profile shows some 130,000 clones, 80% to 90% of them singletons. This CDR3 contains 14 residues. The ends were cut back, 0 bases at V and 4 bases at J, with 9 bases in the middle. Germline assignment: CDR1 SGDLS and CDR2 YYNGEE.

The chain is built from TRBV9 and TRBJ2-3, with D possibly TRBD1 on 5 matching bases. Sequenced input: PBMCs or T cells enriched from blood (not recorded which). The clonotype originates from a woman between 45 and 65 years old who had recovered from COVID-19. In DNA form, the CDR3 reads TGTGCCAGCAGCGTAGATTGGGGCCCAGATACGCAGTATTTT. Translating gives CASSVDWGPDTQYF.